This T cell receptor beta chain was found in a study of T cell responses to AZD1222 COVID-19 vaccine. Study-level information: Timing groups of about 4 and about 12 weeks for second doses were pooled.

The protocol was immunoSEQ multiplex PCR, while the TCRdb copy is restricted to in-frame clones and leaves out a portion. The data show approximately 100,000 clones, approximately 91% seen once. Remarks on this clone: Antigen unknown.

Germline V gene lookup returns CDR1 MNHEY and CDR2 SMNVEV (reference sequence). Trimming took off 5 bases at V and 1 base at J, with 18 bases between the two ends. This CDR3 has 18 residues. Regarding the study as a whole: Clonal diversity was possibly underestimated, and white British individuals and females predominated among donors. Nearly half of unique spike-specific TCRs reportedly avoided B.1.351 and B.1.1.7 mutated regions.

Here the sequenced sample was peripheral blood, taken on day 0 of AZD1222 vaccination. This clonotype originated in an adult in good health. This chain uses TRBV27 with TRBJ2-6; either TRBD1 or TRBD2 may fit D (5 bases each). The CDR3 loop reads CASSLLTRDPSGANVLTF. DNA for the CDR3: TGTGCCAGCAGTCTACTGACCAGGGACCCATCTGGGGCCAACGTCCTGACTTTC. The full variable domain, its missing parts supplied by reference TRBV27 and TRBJ2-6, is EAQVTQNPRYLITVTGKKLTVTCSQNMNHEYMSWYRQDPGLGLRQIYYSMNVEVTDKGDVPEGYKVSRKEKRNFPLILESPSPNQTSLYFCASSLLTRDPSGANVLTFGAGSRLTVL.